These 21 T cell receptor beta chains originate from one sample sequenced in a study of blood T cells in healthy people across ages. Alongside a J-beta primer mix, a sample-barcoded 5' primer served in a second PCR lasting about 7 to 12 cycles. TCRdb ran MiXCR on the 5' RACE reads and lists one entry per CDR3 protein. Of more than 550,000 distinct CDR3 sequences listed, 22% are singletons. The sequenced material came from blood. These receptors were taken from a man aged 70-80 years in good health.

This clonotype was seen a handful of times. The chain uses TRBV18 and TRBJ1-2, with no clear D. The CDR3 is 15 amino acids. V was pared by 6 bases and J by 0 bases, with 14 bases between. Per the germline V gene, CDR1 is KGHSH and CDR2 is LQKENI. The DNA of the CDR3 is TGTGCCAGCTCCCCTCAGAGTGCAGCTAACTATGGCTACACCTTC. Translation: CASSPQSAANYGYTF.

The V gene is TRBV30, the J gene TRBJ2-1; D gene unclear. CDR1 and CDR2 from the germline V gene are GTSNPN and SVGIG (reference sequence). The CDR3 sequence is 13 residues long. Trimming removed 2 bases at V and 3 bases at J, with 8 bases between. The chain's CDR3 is CAWSLHFYNEQFF. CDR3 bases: TGTGCCTGGAGTCTGCACTTCTACAATGAGCAGTTCTTC.

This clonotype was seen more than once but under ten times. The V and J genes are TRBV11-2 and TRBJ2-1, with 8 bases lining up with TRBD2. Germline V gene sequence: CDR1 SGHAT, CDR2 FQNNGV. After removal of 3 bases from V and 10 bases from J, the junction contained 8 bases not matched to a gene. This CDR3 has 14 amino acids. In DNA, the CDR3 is TGTGCCAGCAGCTTGGGACTAGGGCTCGGGGAGCAGTTCTTC. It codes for CASSLGLGLGEQFF.

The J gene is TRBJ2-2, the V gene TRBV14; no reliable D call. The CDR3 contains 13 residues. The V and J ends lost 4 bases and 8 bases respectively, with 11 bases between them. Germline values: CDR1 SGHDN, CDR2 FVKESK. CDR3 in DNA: TGTGCCAGCAGCCCCCGCCCCGTAGGGGAGCTGTTTTTT. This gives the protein CASSPRPVGELFF.

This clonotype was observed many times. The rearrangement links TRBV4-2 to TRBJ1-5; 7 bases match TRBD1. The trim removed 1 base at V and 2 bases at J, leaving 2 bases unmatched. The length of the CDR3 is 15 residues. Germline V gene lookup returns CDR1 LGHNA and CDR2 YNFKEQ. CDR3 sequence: CASSQATGGNQPQHF. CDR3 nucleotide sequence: TGTGCCAGCAGCCAAGCCACAGGGGGCAATCAGCCCCAGCATTTT.

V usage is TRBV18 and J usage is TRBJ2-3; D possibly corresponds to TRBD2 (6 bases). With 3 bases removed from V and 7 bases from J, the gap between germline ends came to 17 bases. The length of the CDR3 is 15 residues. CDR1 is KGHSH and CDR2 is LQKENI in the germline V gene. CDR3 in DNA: TGTGCCAGCTCACCGGGCGGGGTCCTCTTTTATACGCAGTATTTT. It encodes CASSPGGVLFYTQYF.

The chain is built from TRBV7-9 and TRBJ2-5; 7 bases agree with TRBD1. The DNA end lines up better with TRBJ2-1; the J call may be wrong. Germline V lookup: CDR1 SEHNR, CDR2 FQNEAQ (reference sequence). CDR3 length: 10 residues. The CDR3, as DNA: TGTGCCAACACAGGGGATGAGCAGTTCTTC. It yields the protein CANTGDEQFF.

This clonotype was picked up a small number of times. The CDR3 loop is CASSLAAPRSSGNTIYF. DNA for the CDR3: TGCGCCAGCAGCTTGGCCGCCCCCCGATCCTCTGGAAACACCATATATTTT. This chain joins TRBV5-1 and TRBJ1-3; D is ambiguous. The CDR3 is 17 residues long. From germline, CDR1 is SGHRS and CDR2 YFSETQ. V was cut by 0 bases and J by 0 bases, with 13 bases left in between.

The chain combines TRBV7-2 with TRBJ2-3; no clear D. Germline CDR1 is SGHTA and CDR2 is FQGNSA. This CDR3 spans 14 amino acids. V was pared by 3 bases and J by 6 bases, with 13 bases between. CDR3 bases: TGTGCCAGCAGCTTTTATTTGGCTATCGATACGCAGTATTTT. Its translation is CASSFYLAIDTQYF.

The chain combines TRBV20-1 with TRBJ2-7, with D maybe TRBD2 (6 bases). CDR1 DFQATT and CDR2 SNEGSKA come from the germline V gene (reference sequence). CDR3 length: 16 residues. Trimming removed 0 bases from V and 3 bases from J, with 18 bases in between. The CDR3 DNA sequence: TGCAGTGCTAGAGACTATTATAGCGGATCTTACTACGAGCAGTACTTC. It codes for CSARDYYSGSYYEQYF.

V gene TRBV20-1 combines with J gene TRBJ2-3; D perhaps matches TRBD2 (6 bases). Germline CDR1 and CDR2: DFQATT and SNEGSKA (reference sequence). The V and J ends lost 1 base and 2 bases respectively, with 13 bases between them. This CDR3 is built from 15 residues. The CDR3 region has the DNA TGCAGTGCTAGAGCCCTGACTAGTCACACAGATACGCAGTATTTT. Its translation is CSARALTSHTDTQYF.

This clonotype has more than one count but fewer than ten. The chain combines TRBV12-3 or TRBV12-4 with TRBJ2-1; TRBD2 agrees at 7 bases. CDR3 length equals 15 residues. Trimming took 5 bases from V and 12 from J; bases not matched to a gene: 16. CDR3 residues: CASSISSGTYSGQFF. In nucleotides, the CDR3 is TGTGCCAGCAGTATCTCCAGCGGGACCTACAGTGGGCAGTTCTTC.

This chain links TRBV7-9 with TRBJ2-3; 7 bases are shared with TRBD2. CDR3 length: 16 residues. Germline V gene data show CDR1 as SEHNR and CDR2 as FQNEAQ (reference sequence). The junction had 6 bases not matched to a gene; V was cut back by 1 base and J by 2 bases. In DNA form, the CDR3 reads TGTGCCAGCAGCTTAGGACTAGCCGACTTCACAGATACGCAGTATTTT. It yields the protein CASSLGLADFTDTQYF.

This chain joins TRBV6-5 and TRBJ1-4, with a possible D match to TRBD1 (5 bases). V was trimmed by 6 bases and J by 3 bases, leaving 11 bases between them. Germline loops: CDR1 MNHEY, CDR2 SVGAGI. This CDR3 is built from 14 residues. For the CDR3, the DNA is TGTGCCAGCAGGACAAGGGGAGCTAATGAAAAACTGTTTTTT. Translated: CASRTRGANEKLFF.

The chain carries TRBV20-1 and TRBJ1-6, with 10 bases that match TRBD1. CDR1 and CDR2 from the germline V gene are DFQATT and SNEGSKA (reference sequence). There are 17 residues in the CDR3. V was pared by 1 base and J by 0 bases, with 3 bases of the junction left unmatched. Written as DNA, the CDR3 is TGCAGTGCTAGAGCGGACAGGGGGAGCTCCTATAATTCACCCCTCCACTTT. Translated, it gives CSARADRGSSYNSPLHF.

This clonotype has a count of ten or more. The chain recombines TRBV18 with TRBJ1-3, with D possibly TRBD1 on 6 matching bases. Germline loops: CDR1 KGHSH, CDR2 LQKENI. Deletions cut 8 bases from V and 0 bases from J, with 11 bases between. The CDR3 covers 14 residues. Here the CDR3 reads CASSPQGSGNTIYF. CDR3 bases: TGTGCCAGCAGCCCACAGGGCTCTGGAAACACCATATATTTT.

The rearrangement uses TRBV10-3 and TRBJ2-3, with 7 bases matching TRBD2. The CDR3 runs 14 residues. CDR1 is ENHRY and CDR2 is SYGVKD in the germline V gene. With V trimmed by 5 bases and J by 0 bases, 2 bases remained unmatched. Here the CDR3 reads CAISRRGSTDTQYF. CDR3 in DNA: TGTGCCATCAGTAGGCGGGGGAGCACAGATACGCAGTATTTT.

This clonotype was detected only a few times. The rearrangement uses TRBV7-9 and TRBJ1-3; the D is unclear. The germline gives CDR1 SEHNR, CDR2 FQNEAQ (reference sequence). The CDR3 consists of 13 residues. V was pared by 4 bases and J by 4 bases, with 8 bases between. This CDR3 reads CASSSSGGNTIYF. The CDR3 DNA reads TGTGCCAGCAGCTCTTCTGGGGGAAACACCATATATTTT.

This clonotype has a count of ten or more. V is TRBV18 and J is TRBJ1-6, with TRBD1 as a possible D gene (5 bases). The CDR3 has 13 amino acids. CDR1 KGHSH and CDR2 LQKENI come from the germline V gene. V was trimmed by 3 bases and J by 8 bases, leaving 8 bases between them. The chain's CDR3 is CASSPGADSPLHF. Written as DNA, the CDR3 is TGTGCCAGCTCACCCGGGGCGGATTCACCCCTCCACTTT.

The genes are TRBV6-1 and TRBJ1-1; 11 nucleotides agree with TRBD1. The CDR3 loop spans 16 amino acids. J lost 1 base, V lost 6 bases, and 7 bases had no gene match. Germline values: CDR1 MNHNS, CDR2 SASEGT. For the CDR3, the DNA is TGTGCCAGCAGAAAAAGGACAGGGGGCCGGAACACTGAAGCTTTCTTT. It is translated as CASRKRTGGRNTEAFF.

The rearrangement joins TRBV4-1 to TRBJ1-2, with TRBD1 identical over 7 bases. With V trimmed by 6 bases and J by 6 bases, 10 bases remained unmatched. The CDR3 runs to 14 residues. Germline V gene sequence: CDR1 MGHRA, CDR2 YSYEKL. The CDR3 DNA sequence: TGCGCCAGCAGTCAACCCGACAGGGTGGATGGCTACACCTTC. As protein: CASSQPDRVDGYTF.